These T cell receptor beta chains were read from a single sample in a study of response to subunit inactivated influenza vaccine. TCRdb re-derived calls from the RT-PCR reads in MiXCR, one entry per CDR3 protein. This sample has 550,000 to 650,000 distinct CDR3 sequences, with around 11% found just once. Material: PBMCs from blood, obtained on the day of vaccination. The receptors come from a man aged 45-65 years who received an inactivated influenza vaccine. Both conserved end residues are part of each CDR3. D genes are given only for firm matches. Expanded clones get a size class; other rows say once, few or many, or leave the size out.

cdr3_length: 16
d_call: TRBD1
clone_size: few
j_call: TRBJ2-3
v_call: TRBV9
cdr3_aa: CASSGGQGKLTDTQYF
cdr3_nt: TGTGCCAGCAGCGGCGGACAGGGGAAACTCACAGATACGCAGTATTTT

cdr3_length: 15
d_call: .
clone_size: few
j_call: TRBJ2-2
v_call: TRBV15
cdr3_aa: CATSRDLSGTGELFF
cdr3_nt: TGTGCCACCAGCAGAGATCTATCGGGGACCGGGGAGCTGTTTTTT

cdr3_length: 13
d_call: .
clone_size: .
j_call: TRBJ2-7
v_call: TRBV24-1
cdr3_aa: CATSDRGRSEQYF
cdr3_nt: TGTGCCACCAGTGATCGGGGTAGATCCGAGCAGTACTTC

cdr3_length: 12
d_call: .
clone_size: .
j_call: TRBJ1-3
v_call: TRBV12-3/TRBV12-4
cdr3_aa: CASRLDRSTIYF
cdr3_nt: TGTGCCAGCAGACTCGACAGATCCACCATATATTTT

cdr3_length: 15
d_call: .
clone_size: .
j_call: TRBJ2-5
v_call: TRBV5-1
cdr3_aa: CASSNTLGTPRGQYF
cdr3_nt: TGCGCCAGCAGCAATACCCTGGGGACCCCACGGGGCCAGTACTTC

cdr3_length: 17
d_call: .
clone_size: few
j_call: TRBJ1-3
v_call: TRBV6-5
cdr3_aa: CASSYSIGQGSGNTIYF
cdr3_nt: TGTGCCAGCAGTTACTCGATTGGGCAGGGCTCTGGAAACACCATATATTTT

cdr3_length: 16
d_call: .
clone_size: many
j_call: TRBJ2-7
v_call: TRBV29-1
cdr3_aa: CSVEMGATGARYEQYF
cdr3_nt: TGCAGCGTTGAAATGGGTGCGACAGGCGCTCGATACGAGCAGTACTTC

cdr3_length: 15
d_call: .
clone_size: .
j_call: TRBJ2-7
v_call: TRBV20-1
cdr3_aa: CSAEEHRGREYEQYF
cdr3_nt: TGCAGTGCTGAGGAGCATAGGGGGAGAGAATACGAGCAGTACTTC

cdr3_length: 15
d_call: .
clone_size: many
j_call: TRBJ2-2
v_call: TRBV5-1
cdr3_aa: CASSPSAANTGELFF
cdr3_nt: TGCGCCAGCAGCCCGTCGGCTGCGAACACCGGGGAGCTGTTTTTT

cdr3_length: 15
d_call: TRBD1
clone_size: many
j_call: TRBJ2-7
v_call: TRBV13
cdr3_aa: CASSLRQGLSYEQYF
cdr3_nt: TGTGCCAGCAGCTTAAGACAGGGCCTCTCCTACGAGCAGTACTTC